This T cell receptor beta chain derives from a study of shared clonotypes between healthy human individuals. The assay ran at deep level. Genomic DNA (from each subset) was split evenly across several immunoSEQ plates. Sequencing was performed with immunoSEQ multiplex PCR; in TCRdb, only in-frame clones are kept and a portion is missing. The sample records about 2 million clones, approximately 95% being singletons. In the naive CD8 group, cells lacked CD45RO and were positively selected for CCR7, so terminally differentiated effector memory CD45RA+ cells were left out. The donors were adults (healthy and HIV-negative) with no recent acute infections or vaccinations. All donors were Caucasian adults living in Nashville, Tennessee. The clonotype comes from a man younger than 35 in good health. Material for sequencing was naive CD8+ T cells sorted from blood.

This chain's CDR3 is CASSIDLDRGHTGELFF. As DNA, the CDR3 is TGTGCCAGTAGTATAGATCTTGACAGGGGGCACACCGGGGAGCTGTTTTTT. The genes are TRBV19 and TRBJ2-2; the match to TRBD1 covers 10 bases. The CDR3 consists of 17 residues. Trimming cost V 0 bases and J 3 bases; bases outside gene matches: 4. Germline CDR1 is LNHDA and CDR2 is SQIVND (reference sequence).